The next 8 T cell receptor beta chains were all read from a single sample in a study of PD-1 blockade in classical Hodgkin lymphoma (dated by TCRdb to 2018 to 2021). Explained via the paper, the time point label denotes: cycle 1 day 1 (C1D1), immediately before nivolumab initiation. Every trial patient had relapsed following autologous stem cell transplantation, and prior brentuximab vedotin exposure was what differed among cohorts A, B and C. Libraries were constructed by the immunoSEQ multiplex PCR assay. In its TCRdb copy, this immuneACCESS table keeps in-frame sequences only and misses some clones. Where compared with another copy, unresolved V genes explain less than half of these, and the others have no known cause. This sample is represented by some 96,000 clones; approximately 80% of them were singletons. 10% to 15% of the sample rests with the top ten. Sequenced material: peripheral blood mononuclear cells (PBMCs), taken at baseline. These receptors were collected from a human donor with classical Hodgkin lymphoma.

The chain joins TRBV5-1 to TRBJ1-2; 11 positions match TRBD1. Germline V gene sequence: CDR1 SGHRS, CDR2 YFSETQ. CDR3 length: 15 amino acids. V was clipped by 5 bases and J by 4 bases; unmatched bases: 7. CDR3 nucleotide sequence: TGCGCCAGCAGAGCCGGGACAGGGGGTTTCTATGGCTACACCTTC. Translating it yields CASRAGTGGFYGYTF.

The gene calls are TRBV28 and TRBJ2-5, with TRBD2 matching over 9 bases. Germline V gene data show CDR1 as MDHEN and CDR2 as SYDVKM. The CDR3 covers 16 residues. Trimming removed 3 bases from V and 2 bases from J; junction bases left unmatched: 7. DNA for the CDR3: TGTGCCAGCAGTTTTTGGACTAGCGAGACACAAGAGACCCAGTACTTC. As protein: CASSFWTSETQETQYF.

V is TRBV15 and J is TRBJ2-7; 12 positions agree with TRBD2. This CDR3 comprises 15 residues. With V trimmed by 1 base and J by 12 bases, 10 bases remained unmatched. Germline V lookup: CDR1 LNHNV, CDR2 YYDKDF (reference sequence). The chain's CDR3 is CATSRAGLAGSRLYF. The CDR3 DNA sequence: TGTGCCACCAGCAGAGCTGGACTAGCGGGATCTCGTTTGTACTTC.

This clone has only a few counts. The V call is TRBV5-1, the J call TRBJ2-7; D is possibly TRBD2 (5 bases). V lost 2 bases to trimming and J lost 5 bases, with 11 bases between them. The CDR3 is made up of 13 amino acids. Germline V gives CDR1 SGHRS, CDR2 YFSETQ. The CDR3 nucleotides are TGCGCCAGCAGCTTTCGGGATTTCGACGAGCAGTACTTC. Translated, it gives CASSFRDFDEQYF.

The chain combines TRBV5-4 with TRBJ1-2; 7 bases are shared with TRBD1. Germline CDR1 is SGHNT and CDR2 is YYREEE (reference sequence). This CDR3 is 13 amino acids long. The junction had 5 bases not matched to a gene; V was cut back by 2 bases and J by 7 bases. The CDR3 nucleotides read TGTGCCAGCAGCTTCACAGGGGACCTTGGCTACACCTTC. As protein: CASSFTGDLGYTF.

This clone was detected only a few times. The CDR3 is CASSLGWGNQPQHF. DNA of the CDR3: TGTGCCAGCAGCTTAGGGTGGGGAAACCAGCCCCAGCATTTT. The rearrangement uses TRBV7-9 and TRBJ1-5; D is uncertain. V lost 1 base and J lost 7, with 11 bases in between. Looked up from germline, CDR1 is SEHNR and CDR2 is FQNEAQ (reference sequence). The CDR3 totals 14 residues.

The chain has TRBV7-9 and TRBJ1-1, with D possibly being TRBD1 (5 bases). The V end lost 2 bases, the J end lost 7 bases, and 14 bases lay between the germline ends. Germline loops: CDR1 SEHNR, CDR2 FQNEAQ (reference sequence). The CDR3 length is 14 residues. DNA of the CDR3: TGTGCCAGCAGCTTATCCGGCAGGGCTAATGAAGCTTTCTTT. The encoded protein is CASSLSGRANEAFF.

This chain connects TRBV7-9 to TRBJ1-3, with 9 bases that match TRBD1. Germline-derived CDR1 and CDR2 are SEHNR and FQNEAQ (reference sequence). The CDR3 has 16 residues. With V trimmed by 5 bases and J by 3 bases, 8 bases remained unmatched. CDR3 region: CASSSLGTGLGNTIYF. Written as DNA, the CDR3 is TGTGCCAGCAGCAGCCTGGGGACAGGGCTTGGAAACACCATATATTTT.